A single TCR beta chain is shown here with its context. The germline gives CDR1 SGHKS, CDR2 YYEKEE (reference sequence). The CDR3 contains 15 residues. The trim removed 4 bases at V and 7 bases at J, leaving 11 bases unmatched. This specimen belongs to a study of blood T cell repertoires in COVID-19. Assay: immunoSEQ multiplex PCR; the TCRdb copy retains only in-frame clones and omits some. The table has 150,000 to 200,000 clones, 88% seen once. The specimen was PBMCs or T cells enriched from blood (not recorded which). The chain uses TRBV5-5 and TRBJ1-1; TRBD1 matches 9 bases. This clonotype originated in a woman in her late teens or twenties who had recovered from COVID-19. The CDR3: CASSPNRGLTGEAFF. CDR3 DNA: TGTGCCAGCAGCCCGAACAGGGGGCTGACGGGTGAAGCTTTCTTT. Full variable domain (missing parts from reference TRBV5-5 and TRBJ1-1): DAGVTQSPTHLIKTRGQQVTLRCSPISGHKSVSWYQQVLGQGPQFIFQYYEKEERGRGNFPDRFSARQFPNYSSELNVNALLLGDSALYLCASSPNRGLTGEAFFGQGTRLTVV.